Given below is one TCR beta chain in context. The sample belongs to a study of blood T cell repertoires in COVID-19. Study summary: PBMCs, B-cell-depleted T cells, or T cells provided the cDNA or gDNA that made up the material.

With 3 bases removed from V and 3 bases from J, the gap between germline ends came to 14 bases. CDR1 and CDR2 from the germline V gene are MGHRA and YSYEKL. The CDR3 is 16 residues long. Original processing methods: Counts of nucleated cells, estimated from reference gene primer amplification, were obtained. Assay used: immunoSEQ multiplex PCR; TCRdb lists only in-frame clones, some missing. Clone size and V and J calls were adopted from that table, with D and trimming inferred from the DNA. Counted here are 200,000 to 250,000 clones, approximately 82% occurring once; the ten biggest clones make up over 10%.

The sample comprised peripheral blood. This chain connects TRBV4-1 to TRBJ1-4; D perhaps matches TRBD1 (6 bases). This sequence was found in a human donor in a cohort sampled during active COVID-19. The CDR3 DNA sequence: TGCGCCAGCAGCCAGAGAACAGGGAAGGCTAATGAAAAACTGTTTTTT. Its protein is CASSQRTGKANEKLFF.